This T cell receptor (beta chain) derives from a study of blood T cell repertoires in COVID-19. Study context: Acute and convalescent COVID-19 specimens originated in the United States, Italy and Spain.

Participant reports of clinical history set cohort assignment. Trimming cost V 3 bases and J 0 bases, with 14 bases left between them. The CDR3 has 16 amino acids. Germline lookup yields CDR1 SNHLY and CDR2 FYNNEI. TCRdb's copy holds only in-frame clones and misses some; the assay was immunoSEQ multiplex PCR. The profile shows a few hundred thousand clones, 88% of them singletons. This TCR was recovered from a woman aged 40 to 49 with acute COVID-19. Sequenced: PBMCs or T cells enriched from blood (not recorded which). The chain combines TRBV2 with TRBJ1-1; D perhaps matches TRBD1 (6 bases). In nucleotides, the CDR3 is TGTGCCAGCAGTGATATTCCCGGGACAATGAACACTGAAGCTTTCTTT. It yields the protein CASSDIPGTMNTEAFF.